This is a list of T cell receptor beta chains from one sample in a study of blood T cell repertoires in COVID-19. The data were produced by immunoSEQ multiplex PCR, yet TCRdb's version contains in-frame clones alone and is incomplete. The sample comprises fewer than 300,000 clones, more than 75% of which are singletons, and 0.75% to 1% rests with the top ten. The source material was peripheral blood. The receptors originated from a middle-aged woman who had recovered from COVID-19. Each CDR3 is given with its conserved first and last residue. Only some rows state a clone size, as once, few, many or a class for expanded clones.

>TRBV9|.|15|TRBJ2-1
CASNYGDRDYNEQFF
>TRBV5-1|.|13|TRBJ2-3
CASSLAGGDTQYF
>TRBV27|.|16|TRBJ2-2
CASSTPGGSLNGELFF
>TRBV11-2|.|14|TRBJ2-3
CASSPHLGTDTQYF
>TRBV5-1|.|15|TRBJ2-3
CASSPGREGRDTQYF
>TRBV5-1|.|15|TRBJ2-3
CASSLGDRVTDTQYF
>TRBV24-1|.|15|TRBJ1-2
CATSDRQGGNYGYTF
>TRBV4-3|.|14|TRBJ2-1
CASSQGGLVDEQFF
>TRBV20-1|.|15|TRBJ2-3
CSASALAGGGDTQYF
>TRBV12-3/TRBV12-4|.|13|TRBJ2-1
CASMGSGGRGQFF
>TRBV5-1|.|16|TRBJ2-1
CASSALSGGAYNEQFF
>TRBV4-1|few|12|TRBJ1-2
CASSPGGYGYTF
>TRBV6-5|.|14|TRBJ2-5
CASRPGGGRETQYF
>TRBV6-2/TRBV6-3|.|16|TRBJ2-1
CASSRKRDLPYNEQFF
>TRBV10-2|.|17|TRBJ2-5
CASRPIGLAGVRETQYF
>TRBV4-3|once|14|TRBJ1-6
CASSPGTVNSPLHF
>TRBV28|.|15|TRBJ2-3
CATCTASGSLDTQYF
>TRBV5-1|.|15|TRBJ1-6
CASSTDVPLDSPLHF
>TRBV3-1/TRBV3-2|.|14|TRBJ2-5
CASSQGGQTETQYF
>TRBV19|.|15|TRBJ1-3
CASSPTGAGGNTIYF
>TRBV12-3/TRBV12-4|.|13|TRBJ2-1
CATRAGGWGEQFF
>TRBV9|.|13|TRBJ1-1
CASSVVRGTEAFF
>TRBV29-1|.|12|TRBJ1-1
CSVGTGDGEAFF
>TRBV15|.|16|TRBJ2-2
CATSRTSGRGTGELFF
>TRBV4-1|.|14|TRBJ1-1
CASSQREGAAEAFF